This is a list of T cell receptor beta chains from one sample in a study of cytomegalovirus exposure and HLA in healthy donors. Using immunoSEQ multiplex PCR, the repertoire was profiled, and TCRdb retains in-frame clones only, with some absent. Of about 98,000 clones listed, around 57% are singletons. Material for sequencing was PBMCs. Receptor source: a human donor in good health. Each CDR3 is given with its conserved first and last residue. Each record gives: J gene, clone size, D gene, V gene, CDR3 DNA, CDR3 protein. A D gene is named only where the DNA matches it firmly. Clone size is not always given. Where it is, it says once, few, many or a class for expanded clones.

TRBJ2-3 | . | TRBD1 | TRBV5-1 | TGCGCCAGCAGCCTCGAGGACAGGGGTGGAGATACGCAGTATTTT | CASSLEDRGGDTQYF
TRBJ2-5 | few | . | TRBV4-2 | TGTGCCAGCAGCCAAGATATGACCCTAGGAGGAGAAGAGACCCAGTACTTC | CASSQDMTLGGEETQYF
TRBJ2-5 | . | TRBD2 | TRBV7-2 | TGTGCCAGCAGCTTACGGGGTAGCGGGAGGTTAGGAGAGACCCAGTACTTC | CASSLRGSGRLGETQYF
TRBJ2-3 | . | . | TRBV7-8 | TGTGCCAGCAGCCCAAACGGGAATACAGATACGCAGTATTTT | CASSPNGNTDTQYF
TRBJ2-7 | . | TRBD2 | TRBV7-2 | TGTGCCAGCAGCATCCGACTAGCGGGAGGGCCCTCTCCTGCCTACGAGCAGTACTTC | CASSIRLAGGPSPAYEQYF
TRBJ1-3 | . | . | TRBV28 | TGTGCCAGCAGCACTCGTGTTGACTCTGGAAACACCATATATTTT | CASSTRVDSGNTIYF
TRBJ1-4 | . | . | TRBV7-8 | TGTGCCAGCAGCTTCCTAACAGGGATACCGAATGAAAAACTGTTTTTT | CASSFLTGIPNEKLFF
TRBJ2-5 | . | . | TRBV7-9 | TGTGCCAGCAGCTTAATTAAAGCGTACCAAGAGACCCAGTACTTC | CASSLIKAYQETQYF
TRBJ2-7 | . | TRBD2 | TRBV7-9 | TGTGCCAGCAGCTTAGTTAGCGGGAGGACCTACGAGCAGTACTTC | CASSLVSGRTYEQYF
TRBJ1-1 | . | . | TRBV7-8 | TGTGCCAGCAGCTCCCCCAACAGGGACACTGAAGCTTTCTTT | CASSSPNRDTEAFF
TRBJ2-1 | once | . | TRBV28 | TGTGCCAGCAGTCGAATCGGGGTAGAGGATGAGCAGTTCTTC | CASSRIGVEDEQFF
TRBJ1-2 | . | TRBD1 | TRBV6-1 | TGTGCCAGCAGTGAATCAGGGACAGGACTGGGAGGCTACACCTTC | CASSESGTGLGGYTF
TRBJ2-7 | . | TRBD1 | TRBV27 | TGTGCCAGCAGTTTCTTTCACAGGGGAGCCTACGAGCAGTACTTC | CASSFFHRGAYEQYF
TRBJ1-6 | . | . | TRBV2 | TGTGCCAGCAGCGCTGGCACAAAAAACCTCCACTTT | CASSAGTKNLHF
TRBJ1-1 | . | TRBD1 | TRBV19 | TGTGCCAGTAGTATAGACACGGACAGGGGGCTGAACACTGAAGCTTTCTTT | CASSIDTDRGLNTEAFF
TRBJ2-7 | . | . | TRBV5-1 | TGCGCCAGCAGCTTGGACGGGAGACTGAGTGAGCAGTACTTC | CASSLDGRLSEQYF
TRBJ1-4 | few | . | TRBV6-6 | TGTGCCAGCAGTACCACAGGGACCTATAATGAAAAACTGTTTTTT | CASSTTGTYNEKLFF
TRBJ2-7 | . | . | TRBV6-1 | TGTGCCAGCATTAGCGGATTCTACGAGCAGTACTTC | CASISGFYEQYF
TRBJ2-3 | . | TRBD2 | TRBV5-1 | TGCGCCAGCAGACTAGCGGGAGGCACAGATACGCAGTATTTT | CASRLAGGTDTQYF
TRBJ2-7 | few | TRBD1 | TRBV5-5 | TGTGCCAGCAGCTTCGGGCAGGGGGACTCCTACGAGCAGTACTTC | CASSFGQGDSYEQYF
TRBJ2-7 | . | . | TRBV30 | TGTGCCTGGAGTGTACTTGGGGGGGAGCAGTACTTC | CAWSVLGGEQYF
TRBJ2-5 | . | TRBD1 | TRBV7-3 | TGTGCCAGCAGCTCAGACAGGGGAGAGACCCAGTACTTC | CASSSDRGETQYF
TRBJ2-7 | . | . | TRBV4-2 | TGTGCCAGCAGCCAAGATCTAGGAGCCTACGAGCAGTACTTC | CASSQDLGAYEQYF
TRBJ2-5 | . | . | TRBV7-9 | TGTGCCAGCAGCTTAGTAGGGGGAGAGGGGGAGACCCAGTACTTC | CASSLVGGEGETQYF
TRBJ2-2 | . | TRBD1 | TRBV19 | TGTGCCAGTAAAACAGGGACAGACACCGGGGAGCTGTTTTTT | CASKTGTDTGELFF
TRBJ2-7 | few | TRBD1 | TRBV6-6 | TGTGCCAGCAGTTACGGACAGGGCGGATATTACGAGCAGTACTTC | CASSYGQGGYYEQYF
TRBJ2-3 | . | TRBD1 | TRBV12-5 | TGTGCTAGTGGACCGGGACAGGGGGTCACAGATACGCAGTATTTT | CASGPGQGVTDTQYF
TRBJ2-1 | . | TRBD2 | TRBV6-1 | TGTGCCAGCAGTGAACCCCTACTAGCGGGCGCGAACAATGAGCAGTTCTTC | CASSEPLLAGANNEQFF
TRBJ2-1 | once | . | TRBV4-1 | TGCGCCAGCAGCCAACGAGGAGGAAACTACAATGAGCAGTTCTTC | CASSQRGGNYNEQFF
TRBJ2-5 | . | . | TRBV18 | TGTGCCAGCTCACCACGGGACATCTGGGGAGAGACCCAGTACTTC | CASSPRDIWGETQYF
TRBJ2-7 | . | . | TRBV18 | TGTGCCAGCTCTCCCGAGAGTAGTTACGAGCAGTACTTC | CASSPESSYEQYF
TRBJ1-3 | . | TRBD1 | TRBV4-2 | TGTGCCAGCAGCCCAGGACAGGGGGCAATTGGAAACACCATATATTTT | CASSPGQGAIGNTIYF
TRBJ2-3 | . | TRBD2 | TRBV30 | TGTGCCTGGAGTAACGTAGCGGGCTACACAGATACGCAGTATTTT | CAWSNVAGYTDTQYF
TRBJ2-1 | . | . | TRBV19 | TGTGCCAGTAAACAGGACATCGGTCCCAATGAGCAGTTCTTC | CASKQDIGPNEQFF
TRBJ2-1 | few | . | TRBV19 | TGTGCCAGTAGTATCGGCGGGCACAATGAGCAGTTCTTC | CASSIGGHNEQFF
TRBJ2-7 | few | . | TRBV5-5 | TGTGCCAGCAGCTCAGGCGGGACAGCCCTCTACGAGCAGTACTTC | CASSSGGTALYEQYF
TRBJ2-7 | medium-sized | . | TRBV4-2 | TGTGCCAGCAGCCAAGGGCAGACCTACGAGCAGTACTTC | CASSQGQTYEQYF
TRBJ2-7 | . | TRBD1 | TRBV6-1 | TGTGCCAGCAGTCTTCAGGGGGCCGACGAGCAGTACTTC | CASSLQGADEQYF
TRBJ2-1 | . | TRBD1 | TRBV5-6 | TGTGCCAGCAGCGCGGACAGGGTCGCCTACAATGAGCAGTTCTTC | CASSADRVAYNEQFF
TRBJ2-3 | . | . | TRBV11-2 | TGTGCCAGCAGCTTAGAGGCACAGAGCTTCTATACGCAGTATTTT | CASSLEAQSFYTQYF
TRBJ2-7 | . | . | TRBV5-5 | TGTGCCAGCAGCTTTGGTGGGGGCCCCTACGAGCAGTACTTC | CASSFGGGPYEQYF
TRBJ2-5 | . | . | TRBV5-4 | TGTGCCAGCACCAATATGGGAGTACAAGAGACCCAGTACTTC | CASTNMGVQETQYF
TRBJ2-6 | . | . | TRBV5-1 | TGCGCCAGCAGCTTTGGTTTATTGGAGCCTGGGGCCAACGTCCTGACTTTC | CASSFGLLEPGANVLTF
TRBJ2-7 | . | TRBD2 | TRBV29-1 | TGCAGCGCACGAGCGGGAGGAGCCGAGCAGTACTTC | CSARAGGAEQYF
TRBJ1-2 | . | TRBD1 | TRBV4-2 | TGTGCCAGCAGCCAGACCGGGACAGCTAACTATGGCTACACCTTC | CASSQTGTANYGYTF
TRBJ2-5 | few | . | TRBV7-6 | TGTGCCAGCAGCCGTACAGGGAAGGGCTTTCGAGAGACCCAGTACTTC | CASSRTGKGFRETQYF
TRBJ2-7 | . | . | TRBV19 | TGTGCCAGTAGTATCCTAGGACGGAGGGAGCAGTACTTC | CASSILGRREQYF
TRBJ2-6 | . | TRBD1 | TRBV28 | TGTGCCAGCAGTTCTTTCCATTTTCCTCCTACAGGGGAACTTGGGGCCAACGTCCTGACTTTC | CASSSFHFPPTGELGANVLTF
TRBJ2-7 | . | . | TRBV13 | TGTGCCAGCAGCTTACTCCACGAGCAGTACTTC | CASSLLHEQYF
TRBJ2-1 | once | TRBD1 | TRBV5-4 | TGTGCCAGCAGCTTTCCGGGACAGGGATTAAATGAGCAGTTCTTC | CASSFPGQGLNEQFF
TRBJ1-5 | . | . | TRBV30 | TGTGCCTGGAGTAGGGGGTCGGGCAATCAGCCCCAGCATTTT | CAWSRGSGNQPQHF
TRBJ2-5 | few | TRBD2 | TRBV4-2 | TGTGCCAGCAGCCAAGTTAGCGGGAGTAGGAGAGAGACCCAGTACTTC | CASSQVSGSRRETQYF